The following is a T cell receptor (beta chain) sequence with its context. These data are taken from a study of CD8 T cells in Susac syndrome. Random hexamers primed reverse transcription of about 0.5 to 1 ug RNA. Amplification of TCR beta CDR3 across 54 Vbeta and 13 Jbeta was performed with immunoSEQ multiplex PCR. TCRdb re-derived calls from the immunoSEQ multiplex PCR reads in MiXCR, one entry per CDR3 protein. The data contain 100,000 or so distinct CDR3 sequences, around 90% of them singletons. The sequenced target, TCR beta, came from blood CD8+ and CD4+ T cells. The controls, all healthy donors, were matched for age and sex. TEMRA cells were FACS-enriched and CD8+ and CD4+ T cells negatively isolated. The specimen was CD8+ T cells from PBMCs. The sequence derives from a human donor in good health.

The CDR3 DNA reads TGTGCCAGCAGTATTCGGGGGGGTCCCAATCAGCCCCAGCATTTT. This codes for CASSIRGGPNQPQHF. The chain employs TRBV6-2 or TRBV6-3 and TRBJ1-5; TRBD1 might be the D (5 bases). The germline V gene encodes CDR1 MNHEY and CDR2 SVGEGT. V was shortened by 5 bases and J by 3 bases, with 14 bases between the two germline ends. The CDR3 loop spans 15 amino acids.